A selection of T cell receptor beta chains follows, all from one sample in a study of regulatory T cells in long-lasting Graves disease. TCRdb independently ran MiXCR on the multiplex PCR reads; one entry per CDR3 protein. The data hold around 460,000 distinct CDR3 sequences, with 12% to 15% observed a single time. This same sample was also part of a study on T cells in Graves' hyperthyroidism and ophthalmopathy.

Source: peripheral blood mononuclear cells (PBMCs), taken at new diagnosis, from a patient treated with antithyroid drugs. The receptors originated from a woman between 45 and 65 years old with Graves disease. Both conserved end residues are part of each CDR3. A D gene is named only where the DNA matches it firmly. Only part of the rows carry a size: once, few, many, or a class if the clone is expanded.

cdr3_nt	cdr3_aa	clone_size	j_call	d_call	v_call
TGCGCCAGCAGCCAACAACTAGCGTCCTACGAGCAGTACTTC	CASSQQLASYEQYF	.	TRBJ2-7	TRBD2	TRBV4-1
TGTGCCAGCAGCCAAGATCGGGGGACTAGCGGGGTCCGATTT	CASSQDRGTSGVRF	.	TRBJ2-3	TRBD2	TRBV4-2
TGTGCCAGCAGTGTGGCAAGGGGGGCCTACGAGCAGTACTTC	CASSVARGAYEQYF	few	TRBJ2-7	.	TRBV6-1
TGCGCCAGCAGCCCTGATCCTAGCGGGAGGACTGTTACCGGGGAGCTGTTTTTT	CASSPDPSGRTVTGELFF	.	TRBJ2-2	TRBD2	TRBV5-1
TGTGCCAGCAGTGGGATACAGGGGGAATTGCCTGAGCAGTTCTTC	CASSGIQGELPEQFF	many	TRBJ2-1	TRBD1	TRBV2
TGCAGTGCTAGAGATACAGGGCGAGGGAACAATGAGCAGTTCTTC	CSARDTGRGNNEQFF	many	TRBJ2-1	.	TRBV20-1
TGCAGTGCATCATCGGCCAACCAAGAGACCCAGTACTTC	CSASSANQETQYF	many	TRBJ2-5	.	TRBV20-1
TGTGCCAGCAGAGGCGGACAAGGCCGTAATGGCTACACCTTC	CASRGGQGRNGYTF	many	TRBJ1-2	.	TRBV28
TGCGCCAGCAGCACCGACAGCCCAAGCACAGATACGCAGTATTTT	CASSTDSPSTDTQYF	few	TRBJ2-3	.	TRBV5-1
TGTGCCAGCAGCTTGGGTGGGTACAGGGGGAACACTGAAGCTTTCTTT	CASSLGGYRGNTEAFF	many	TRBJ1-1	TRBD1	TRBV5-4
TGTGCCAGCAGTTTTCACCCTGAGGACCGAGGCGTAGACACCATATATTTT	CASSFHPEDRGVDTIYF	many	TRBJ1-3	.	TRBV28
TGCAGCGTTAGAGGACAGGGTACCTACGAGCAGTACTTC	CSVRGQGTYEQYF	.	TRBJ2-7	TRBD1	TRBV29-1
TGTGCCAGCAGCCATTCTGCGGGGGACAGGGTTAGCTCCTACAATGAGCAGTTCTTC	CASSHSAGDRVSSYNEQFF	many	TRBJ2-1	TRBD1	TRBV7-9
TGTGCCAGCAGCTTAGTTCTAGCGGGGGACAATAATGATCAGTTCTTC	CASSLVLAGDNNDQFF	.	TRBJ2-1	TRBD2	TRBV11-2
TGTGCTAGTGGTCTCCGGGACTACCCAGGTGGGGACAATGAGCAGTTCTTC	CASGLRDYPGGDNEQFF	many	TRBJ2-1	TRBD2	TRBV12-5
TGTGCCTGGAGTGAGGGCAGGGGGCCGAGGGAGCAGTACTTC	CAWSEGRGPREQYF	many	TRBJ2-7	TRBD1	TRBV30
TGTGCCAGCAGCAGGGAGGGCCGGGATGGCTACACCTTC	CASSREGRDGYTF	many	TRBJ1-2	.	TRBV12-3/TRBV12-4
TGTGCCAGCAGTTTATCTCGGGAGCGCTACGAGCAGTACTTC	CASSLSRERYEQYF	many	TRBJ2-7	.	TRBV27
TGTGCCAGCAGTTCCGGGGTCAACTATGGCTACACCTTC	CASSSGVNYGYTF	many	TRBJ1-2	.	TRBV2
TGCGCCAGCAGCTTGACGGCTAGCGGGGCCCAAGAGACCCAGTACTTC	CASSLTASGAQETQYF	few	TRBJ2-5	TRBD2	TRBV5-1
TGTGCCAGCAGGACCCTAGCGGGAGACCCCGGGGAGCTGTTTTTT	CASRTLAGDPGELFF	many	TRBJ2-2	TRBD2	TRBV12-3/TRBV12-4
TGTGCCAGCAGCTTAGGTCTAGCGGGTTACGAGACCCAGTACTTC	CASSLGLAGYETQYF	many	TRBJ2-5	TRBD2	TRBV7-8
TGCGCCAGCAGTCGGGGACAGGGTTTAACAGATACGCAGTATTTT	CASSRGQGLTDTQYF	.	TRBJ2-3	TRBD1	TRBV5-1
TGTGCCAGCAGATCCGGCCGTGTGGGAAATGAAAAACTGTTTTTT	CASRSGRVGNEKLFF	many	TRBJ1-4	.	TRBV28
TGTGCCAGCAGCGAGTACCGGGCCAACTCCTATGGCTACACCTTC	CASSEYRANSYGYTF	few	TRBJ1-2	.	TRBV7-3
TGTGCCAGCAGTTACTCGATGTCGGAGAACACTGAAGCTTTCTTT	CASSYSMSENTEAFF	many	TRBJ1-1	.	TRBV6-5
TGTGCCAGCAGCCGGGTAGTCACTGAAGCTTTCTTT	CASSRVVTEAFF	few	TRBJ1-1	.	TRBV13
TGTGCCAGCAGCGCGGGCCCTACAGATACGCAGTATTTT	CASSAGPTDTQYF	.	TRBJ2-3	.	TRBV9
TGTGCCAGCAGTCCACCCCTCTCCTGGGGAGGGATAAGGAAACTGTTTTTT	CASSPPLSWGGIRKLFF	many	TRBJ1-4	.	TRBV28
TGTGCCAGCAGCGCTACAGCGGGAGTTGACTACAATGAGCAGTTCTTC	CASSATAGVDYNEQFF	few	TRBJ2-1	TRBD2	TRBV7-3
TGTGCCAGCAGCTTAAAGGCTAGCGGGAGGGTTCGCGCAGATACGCAGTATTTT	CASSLKASGRVRADTQYF	many	TRBJ2-3	TRBD2	TRBV7-3
TGTGCCACGGGGGAGACCCAGTACTTC	CATGETQYF	many	TRBJ2-5	.	TRBV5-4